These 8 T cell receptor beta chains were sequenced from one sample in a study of OX40 agonist ivuxolimab in advanced cancers. Sequenced by immunoSEQ multiplex PCR; TCRdb stores in-frame clones only, minus some. Altogether about 110,000 clones are present, approximately 89% being singletons, with the ten largest covering 0.27%. The sequenced sample was CD4+ or CD8+ T cells sorted from blood, obtained in a trial of the OX40 agonist ivuxolimab. These receptors came from an adult with an advanced solid tumor such as melanoma, head and neck, liver or kidney cancer.

The V call is TRBV5-4, the J call TRBJ1-1, with D perhaps matching TRBD1 (6 bases). The germline CDR1 and CDR2 sequences are SGHNT and YYREEE (reference sequence). Trimming took off 5 bases at V and 1 base at J, with 9 bases between the two ends. The CDR3 runs 13 residues. The CDR3 loop reads CASSSGQNTEAFF. In DNA form, the CDR3 reads TGTGCCAGCAGTTCGGGACAGAACACTGAAGCTTTCTTT. Filled out from reference TRBV5-4 and TRBJ1-1, the complete variable domain reads ETGVTQSPTHLIKTRGQQVTLRCSSQSGHNTVSWYQQALGQGPQFIFQYYREEENGRGNFPPRFSGLQFPNYSSELNVNALELDDSALYLCASSSGQNTEAFFGQGTRLTVV.

The V call is TRBV5-1, the J call TRBJ1-2; 7 nucleotides match TRBD1. With 3 bases clipped from V and 3 bases from J, the junction kept 5 bases outside the gene matches. This CDR3 is 14 amino acids long. Germline loops: CDR1 SGHRS, CDR2 YFSETQ. The CDR3 reads CASSSEGADYGYTF. CDR3 coding DNA: TGCGCCAGCAGCTCGGAGGGGGCAGACTATGGCTACACCTTC.

The V gene is TRBV6-6, the J gene TRBJ1-5; D gene ambiguous. The CDR3 runs to 14 residues. Germline V gives CDR1 MNHNY, CDR2 SVGAGI (reference sequence). V was shortened by 0 bases and J by 2 bases, with 5 bases between the two germline ends. CDR3 sequence (DNA): TGTGCCAGCAGTTACTCTAATGGCAATCAGCCCCAGCATTTT. It translates to CASSYSNGNQPQHF.

The chain employs TRBV4-2 and TRBJ2-3; the D gene is possibly TRBD1 (6 bases). Per the germline V gene, CDR1 is LGHNA and CDR2 is YNFKEQ. Trimming took off 6 bases at V and 5 bases at J, with 18 bases between the two ends. The CDR3 sequence is 15 residues long. The CDR3 reads CASSFTTGFEDTQYF. The DNA for the CDR3 is TGTGCCAGCAGTTTTACTACAGGGTTTGAAGATACGCAGTATTTT.

V usage is TRBV5-6 and J usage is TRBJ2-5, with TRBD2 matching 11 bases. There are 17 residues in the CDR3. Trimming at V came to 1 base and at J to 5 bases, leaving 10 bases not matched to a gene. CDR1 and CDR2 (germline): SGHDT, YYEEEE. CDR3 in amino acids: CASSLYRTSGLGETQYF. CDR3 DNA: TGTGCCAGCAGCTTGTATAGGACTAGCGGGTTAGGCGAGACCCAGTACTTC.

This rearrangement joins TRBV29-1 to TRBJ1-1, with D unclear. Trimming pared 4 bases from V and 7 bases from J, leaving 16 bases between. This CDR3 spans 13 amino acids. Germline V gene lookup returns CDR1 SQVTM and CDR2 ANQGSEA. The CDR3 coding sequence is TGCAGCGTTGCCAGCCAGATGTTTGTTGAAGCTTTCTTT. Protein: CSVASQMFVEAFF.

The rearrangement joins TRBV4-3 to TRBJ2-2, with a weak D call TRBD1 (6 bases). Germline values: CDR1 LGHNA, CDR2 YSLEER. CDR3 length: 17 residues. The V and J ends lost 0 bases and 0 bases respectively, with 11 bases between them. The CDR3 here is CASSQDFDRTNTGELFF. Here the CDR3 DNA reads TGCGCCAGCAGCCAAGATTTCGACAGGACGAACACCGGGGAGCTGTTTTTT.

The chain recombines TRBV6-6 with TRBJ2-5; D possibly uses TRBD1 or TRBD2 (5 bases each). The CDR3 loop spans 14 amino acids. Germline V gene data show CDR1 as MNHNY and CDR2 as SVGAGI (reference sequence). Trimming took off 7 bases at V and 5 bases at J, with 17 bases between the two ends. The CDR3 reads CASTSGAERETQYF. The CDR3 bases are TGTGCCAGCACCTCCGGGGCCGAAAGGGAGACCCAGTACTTC.